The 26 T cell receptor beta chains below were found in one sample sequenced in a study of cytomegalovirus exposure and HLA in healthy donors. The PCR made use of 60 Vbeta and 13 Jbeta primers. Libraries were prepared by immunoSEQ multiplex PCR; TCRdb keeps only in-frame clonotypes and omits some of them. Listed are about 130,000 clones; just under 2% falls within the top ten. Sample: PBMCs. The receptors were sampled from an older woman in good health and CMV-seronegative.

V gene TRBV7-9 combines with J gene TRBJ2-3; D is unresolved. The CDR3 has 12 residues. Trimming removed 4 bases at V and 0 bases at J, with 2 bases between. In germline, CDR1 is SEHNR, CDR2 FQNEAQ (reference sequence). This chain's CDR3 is CASSSSTDTQYF. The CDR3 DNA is TGTGCCAGCAGCTCAAGCACAGATACGCAGTATTTT.

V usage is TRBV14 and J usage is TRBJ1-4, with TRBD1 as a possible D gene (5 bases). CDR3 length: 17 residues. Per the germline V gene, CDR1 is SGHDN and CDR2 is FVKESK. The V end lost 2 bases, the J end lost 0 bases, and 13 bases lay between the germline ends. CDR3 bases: TGTGCCAGCAGCCAACTTCCCAAGACAGCAACTAATGAAAAACTGTTTTTT. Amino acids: CASSQLPKTATNEKLFF.

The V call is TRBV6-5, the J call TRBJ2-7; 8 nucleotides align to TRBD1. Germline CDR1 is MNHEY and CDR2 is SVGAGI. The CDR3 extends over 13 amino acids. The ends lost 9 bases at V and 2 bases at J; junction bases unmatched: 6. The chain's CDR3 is CASYQGAPYEQYF. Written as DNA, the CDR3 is TGTGCCAGTTACCAGGGGGCCCCCTACGAGCAGTACTTC.

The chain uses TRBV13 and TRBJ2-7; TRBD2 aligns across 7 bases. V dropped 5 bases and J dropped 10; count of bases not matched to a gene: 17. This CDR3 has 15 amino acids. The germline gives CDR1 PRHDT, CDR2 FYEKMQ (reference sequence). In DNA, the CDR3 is TGTGCCAGCAGCCCCGCAAGGGTAGCGGGCGGTGACCAGTACTTC. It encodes CASSPARVAGGDQYF.

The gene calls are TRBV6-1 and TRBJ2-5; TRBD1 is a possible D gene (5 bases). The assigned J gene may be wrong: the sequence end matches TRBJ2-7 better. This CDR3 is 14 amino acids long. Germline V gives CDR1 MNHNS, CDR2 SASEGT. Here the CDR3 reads CASHGHWNSYEQYF. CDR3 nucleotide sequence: TGTGCCAGCCACGGACACTGGAACTCCTACGAGCAGTACTTC.

In DNA, the CDR3 is TGCGCCAGCCGACGGGAGAGCTCCTATAATTCACCCCTCCACTTT. The encoded protein is CASRRESSYNSPLHF. The chain uses TRBV5-1 and TRBJ1-6; D not resolved. The CDR3 runs 15 residues. Germline V CDR1 and CDR2: SGHRS, YFSETQ. The V and J ends lost 7 bases and 0 bases respectively, with 11 bases between them.

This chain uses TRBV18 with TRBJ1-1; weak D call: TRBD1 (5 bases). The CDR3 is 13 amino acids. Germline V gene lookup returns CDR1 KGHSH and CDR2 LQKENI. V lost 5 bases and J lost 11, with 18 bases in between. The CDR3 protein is CASSSTLDIRAFF. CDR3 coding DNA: TGTGCCAGCTCATCGACCTTGGACATCCGGGCTTTCTTT.

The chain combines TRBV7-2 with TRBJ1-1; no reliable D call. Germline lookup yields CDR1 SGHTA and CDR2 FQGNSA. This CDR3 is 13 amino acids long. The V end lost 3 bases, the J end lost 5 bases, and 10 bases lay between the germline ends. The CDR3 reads CASSFPAETEAFF. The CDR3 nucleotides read TGTGCCAGCAGCTTCCCCGCAGAAACTGAAGCTTTCTTT.

CDR3 residues: CASSIGQGGWSNQPQHF. CDR3 sequence (DNA): TGTGCCAGTAGTATAGGACAGGGGGGCTGGAGCAATCAGCCCCAGCATTTT. The chain joins TRBV19 to TRBJ1-5, with TRBD1 matching over 9 bases. CDR3 size: 17 residues. The germline gives CDR1 LNHDA, CDR2 SQIVND (reference sequence). Unmatched junction bases numbered 5, after V lost 1 base and J lost 1 base.

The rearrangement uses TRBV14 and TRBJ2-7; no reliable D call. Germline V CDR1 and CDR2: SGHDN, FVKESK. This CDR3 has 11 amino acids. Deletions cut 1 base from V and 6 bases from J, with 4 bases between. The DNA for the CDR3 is TGTGCCAGCAGCCAAGGGAGCGAGCAGTACTTC. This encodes CASSQGSEQYF. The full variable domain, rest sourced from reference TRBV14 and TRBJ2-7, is EAGVTQFPSHSVIEKGQTVTLRCDPISGHDNLYWYRRVMGKEIKFLLHFVKESKQDESGMPNNRFLAERTGGTYSTLKVQPAELEDSGVYFCASSQGSEQYFGPGTRLTVT.

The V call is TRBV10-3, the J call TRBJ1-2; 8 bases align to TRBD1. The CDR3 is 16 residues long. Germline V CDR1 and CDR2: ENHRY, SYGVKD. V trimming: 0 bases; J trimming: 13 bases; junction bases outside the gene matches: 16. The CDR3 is CAISESTGAGGNGGTF. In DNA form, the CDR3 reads TGTGCCATCAGTGAGTCGACGGGGGCAGGGGGCAATGGAGGCACCTTC.

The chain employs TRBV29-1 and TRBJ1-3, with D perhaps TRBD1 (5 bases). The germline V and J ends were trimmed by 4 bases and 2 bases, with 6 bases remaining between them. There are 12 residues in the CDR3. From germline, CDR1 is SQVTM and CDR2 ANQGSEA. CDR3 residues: CSVVGAGNTIYF. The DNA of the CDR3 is TGCAGCGTTGTAGGGGCTGGAAACACCATATATTTT.

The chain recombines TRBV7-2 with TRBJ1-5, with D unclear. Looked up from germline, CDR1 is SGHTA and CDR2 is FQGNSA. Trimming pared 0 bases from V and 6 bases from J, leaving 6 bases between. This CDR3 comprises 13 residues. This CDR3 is CASSLARGQPQHF. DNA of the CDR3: TGTGCCAGCAGCTTAGCGCGAGGTCAGCCCCAGCATTTT.

The CDR3 protein is CASRTGTNQPQHF. The DNA for the CDR3 is TGTGCCAGCAGAACCGGGACAAATCAGCCCCAGCATTTT. This chain uses TRBV6-1 with TRBJ1-5; the D gene is possibly TRBD1 (6 bases). The CDR3 has 13 amino acids. Germline V gene data show CDR1 as MNHNS and CDR2 as SASEGT. The germline V and J ends were trimmed by 6 bases and 4 bases, with 10 bases remaining between them.

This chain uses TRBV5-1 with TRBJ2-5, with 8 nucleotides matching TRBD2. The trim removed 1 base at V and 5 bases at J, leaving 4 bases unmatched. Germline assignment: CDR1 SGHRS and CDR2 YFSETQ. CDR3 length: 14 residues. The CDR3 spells CASSLKPGGETQYF. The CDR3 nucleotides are TGCGCCAGCAGCTTGAAGCCGGGAGGGGAGACCCAGTACTTC.

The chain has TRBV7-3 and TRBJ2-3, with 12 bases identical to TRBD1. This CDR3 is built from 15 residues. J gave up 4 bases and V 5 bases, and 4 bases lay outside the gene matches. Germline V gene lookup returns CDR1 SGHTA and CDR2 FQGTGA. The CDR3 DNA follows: TGTGCCAGCAGCCCGGGACAGGGGGCGTCAGATACGCAGTATTTT. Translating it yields CASSPGQGASDTQYF.

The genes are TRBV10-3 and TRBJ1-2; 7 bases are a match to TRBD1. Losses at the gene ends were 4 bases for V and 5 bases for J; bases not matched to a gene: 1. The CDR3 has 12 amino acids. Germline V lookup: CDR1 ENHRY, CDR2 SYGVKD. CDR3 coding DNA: TGTGCCATCAGTGGACAGGGATATGGCTACACCTTC. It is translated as CAISGQGYGYTF.

CDR3 residues: CASSVGVINQPQHF. CDR3 DNA sequence: TGTGCCAGCAGCGTAGGAGTAATCAATCAGCCCCAGCATTTT. V usage is TRBV9 and J usage is TRBJ1-5; no clear D gene. Germline V CDR1 and CDR2: SGDLS, YYNGEE. The V and J ends lost 0 bases and 3 bases respectively, with 7 bases between them. The CDR3 loop spans 14 amino acids.

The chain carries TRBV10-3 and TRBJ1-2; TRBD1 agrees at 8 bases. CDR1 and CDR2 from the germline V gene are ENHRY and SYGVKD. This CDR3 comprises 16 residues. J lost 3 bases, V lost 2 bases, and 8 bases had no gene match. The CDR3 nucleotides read TGTGCCATCAGTGAGGTGGAGAACAGGGGGTACTATGGCTACACCTTC. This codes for CAISEVENRGYYGYTF.

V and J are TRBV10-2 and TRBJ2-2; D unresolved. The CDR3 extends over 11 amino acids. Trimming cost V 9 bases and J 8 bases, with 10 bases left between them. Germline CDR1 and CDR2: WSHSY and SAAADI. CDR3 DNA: TGCGCCAGTATGCGCGCTGGGGAGCTGTTTTTT. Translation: CASMRAGELFF.

CDR3 protein: CASKEGTGAYSNQPQHF. The CDR3 DNA reads as TGTGCCAGCAAAGAAGGGACAGGGGCCTATAGCAATCAGCCCCAGCATTTT. J is TRBJ1-5 and V is TRBV2, with TRBD1 matching 10 bases. Germline V CDR1 and CDR2: SNHLY, FYNNEI. The CDR3 contains 17 residues. The V segment lost 7 bases and the J segment 0 bases; nucleotides outside the gene matches: 9.

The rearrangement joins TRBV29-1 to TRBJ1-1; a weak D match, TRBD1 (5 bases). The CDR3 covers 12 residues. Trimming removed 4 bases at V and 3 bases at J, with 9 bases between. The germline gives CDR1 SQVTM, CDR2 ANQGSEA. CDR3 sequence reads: CSVGRGDTEAFF. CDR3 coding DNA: TGCAGCGTTGGTAGGGGTGACACTGAAGCTTTCTTT.

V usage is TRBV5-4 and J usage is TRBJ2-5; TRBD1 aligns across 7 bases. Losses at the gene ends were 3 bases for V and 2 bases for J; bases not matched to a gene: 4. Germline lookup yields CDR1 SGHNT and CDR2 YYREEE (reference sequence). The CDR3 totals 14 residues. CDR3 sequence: CASSSGQVQETQYF. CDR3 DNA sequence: TGTGCCAGCAGCTCCGGACAGGTTCAAGAGACCCAGTACTTC.

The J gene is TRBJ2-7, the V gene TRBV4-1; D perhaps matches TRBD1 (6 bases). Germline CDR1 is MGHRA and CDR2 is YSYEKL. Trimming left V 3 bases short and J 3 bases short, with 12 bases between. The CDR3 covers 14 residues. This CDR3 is CASSHLGQDYEQYF. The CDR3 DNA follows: TGCGCCAGCAGCCACCTGGGACAAGACTACGAGCAGTACTTC.

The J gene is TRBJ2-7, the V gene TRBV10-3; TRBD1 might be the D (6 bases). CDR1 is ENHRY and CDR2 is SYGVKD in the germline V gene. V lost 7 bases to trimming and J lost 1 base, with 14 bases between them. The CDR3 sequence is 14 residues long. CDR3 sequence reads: CAITKDSRSYEQYF. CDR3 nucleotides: TGTGCCATCACCAAGGACAGCCGTTCCTACGAGCAGTACTTC.

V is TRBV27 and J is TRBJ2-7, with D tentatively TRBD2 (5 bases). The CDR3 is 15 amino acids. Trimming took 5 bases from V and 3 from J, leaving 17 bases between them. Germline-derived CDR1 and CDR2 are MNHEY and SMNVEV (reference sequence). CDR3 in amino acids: CASSPEHGRGYEQYF. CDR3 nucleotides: TGTGCCAGCAGTCCGGAACACGGTCGGGGCTACGAGCAGTACTTC.